This TCR beta chain came from a study of blood T cell repertoires in COVID-19. Study information: Acute and convalescent COVID-19 samples came from the United States, Italy and Spain. Sources were T cells, B-cell-depleted T cells, or PBMCs; the material itself was cDNA or gDNA.

Profiled with immunoSEQ multiplex PCR; TCRdb holds only in-frame clones, not every one. The sample carries approximately 99,000 clones, 85% to 90% recorded once. The sample was peripheral blood. The TCR sequence derives from a man in his fifties or sixties with COVID-19, enrolled during active disease.

The CDR3 region has the DNA TGTGCCTGGAGTGTTTTAGGAGGGGAAAAACTGTTTTTT. Amino acids: CAWSVLGGEKLFF. The chain couples TRBV30 to TRBJ1-4; D unresolved. Germline values: CDR1 GTSNPN, CDR2 SVGIG (reference sequence). V was cut by 0 bases and J by 8 bases, with 10 bases left in between. CDR3 length equals 13 residues.